A single sample gave rise to the 2 T cell receptor beta chains below, sequenced in a study of T cells in Graves' hyperthyroidism and ophthalmopathy. What was amplified from RNA transcripts were TCR beta CDR3 regions. The primer set for the first-round RT-PCR of the TCR CDR3 was HTBI. TCRdb fed the multiplex PCR reads into MiXCR, producing one record per CDR3 protein. The sample shows hundreds of thousands of distinct CDR3 sequences, under 25% of them seen only once. What was sequenced was blood. The receptors derive from a woman aged 70-85 years with Graves' ophthalmopathy.

This clonotype was counted at least ten times. The chain has TRBV29-1 and TRBJ1-5; D uncertain. CDR3 size: 13 residues. V lost 4 bases, J lost 3 bases, and 10 bases lay in between. CDR1 SQVTM and CDR2 ANQGSEA come from the germline V gene. The chain's CDR3 is CSVGGGVNQPQHF. The CDR3 nucleotides read TGCAGCGTTGGGGGTGGTGTCAATCAGCCCCAGCATTTT.

The V and J genes are TRBV6-8 and TRBJ2-5, with no clear D. Germline V gene data show CDR1 as MNHGY and CDR2 as SAAAGT. The ends were cut back, 3 bases at V and 11 bases at J, with 13 bases in the middle. The CDR3 has 12 amino acids. For the CDR3, the DNA is TGTGCCAGCAGTTATCCTCTGCTTGGACAGTACTTC. Translating it yields CASSYPLLGQYF.